Following are 32 T cell receptor beta chains from one sample sequenced in a study of T cells in Graves' hyperthyroidism and ophthalmopathy. TCR beta CDR3 regions were amplified from RNA transcripts. HTBI primers were employed in a first-round RT-PCR of the TCR CDR3. MiXCR, applied by TCRdb to the multiplex PCR reads, yields one record per CDR3 protein. The data show some 490,000 distinct CDR3 sequences, roughly 15% seen once. Sequencing used blood. The receptors derive from a woman in her 30s with Graves' ophthalmopathy.

The rearrangement links TRBV30 to TRBJ2-7; D gene uncertain. Germline-derived CDR1 and CDR2 are GTSNPN and SVGIG (reference sequence). Trimming took off 0 bases at V and 1 base at J, with 10 bases between the two ends. The CDR3 extends over 14 amino acids. The CDR3 loop reads CAWSVRVGSYEQYF. In nucleotides, the CDR3 is TGTGCCTGGAGTGTAAGGGTTGGGTCCTACGAGCAGTACTTC. The full variable domain, completed using reference TRBV30 and TRBJ2-7, is SQTIHQWPATLVQPVGSPLSLECTVEGTSNPNLYWYRQAAGRGLQLLFYSVGIGQISSEVPQNLSASRPQDRQFILSSKKLLLSDSGFYLCAWSVRVGSYEQYFGPGTRLTVT.

V and J are TRBV29-1 and TRBJ1-2, with a weak D call TRBD1 (5 bases). The germline V and J ends were trimmed by 7 bases and 4 bases, with 16 bases remaining between them. The CDR3 is made up of 13 amino acids. CDR1 and CDR2 from the germline V gene are SQVTM and ANQGSEA. The chain's CDR3 is CSAEGSFGYGYTF. DNA for the CDR3: TGCAGCGCCGAGGGGTCATTTGGCTATGGCTACACCTTC.

The chain has TRBV6-5 and TRBJ2-7; D perhaps matches TRBD2 (6 bases). V was trimmed by 4 bases and J by 0 bases, leaving 16 bases between them. CDR3 length: 16 residues. CDR1 and CDR2 from the germline V gene are MNHEY and SVGAGI. The CDR3 reads CASSLVFREPSYEQYF. The DNA for the CDR3 is TGTGCCAGCAGTTTAGTATTCCGGGAGCCCTCCTACGAGCAGTACTTC.

The chain uses TRBV28 and TRBJ2-2, with TRBD2 matching 9 bases. This CDR3 is 14 amino acids long. The trim removed 7 bases at V and 1 base at J, leaving 1 base unmatched. The germline V gene has CDR1 MDHEN and CDR2 SYDVKM. The CDR3 loop is CASIAGENTGELFF. The CDR3 nucleotides are TGTGCCAGCATAGCGGGGGAGAACACCGGGGAGCTGTTTTTT.

This clonotype has a handful of counts. The V gene is TRBV18, the J gene TRBJ2-4, with no clear D. This CDR3 is built from 14 residues. Between the trimmed V and J ends, which lost 6 bases and 0 bases, there was a span of 9 bases. Germline V gene sequence: CDR1 KGHSH, CDR2 LQKENI. The CDR3: CASSPDGAKNIQYF. In DNA, the CDR3 is TGTGCCAGCTCGCCGGACGGAGCCAAAAACATTCAGTACTTC.

This clonotype was seen many times. The chain has TRBV20-1 and TRBJ2-3; 11 bases line up with TRBD2. The germline V gene encodes CDR1 DFQATT and CDR2 SNEGSKA (reference sequence). CDR3 length: 15 amino acids. Trimming took 7 bases from V and 3 from J; bases not matched to a gene: 9. The CDR3 spells CSVVSGRAGTDTQYF. In nucleotides, the CDR3 is TGCAGTGTTGTTAGCGGGAGGGCCGGAACAGATACGCAGTATTTT.

This clonotype was observed many times. The genes are TRBV5-1 and TRBJ1-4; TRBD1 aligns across 9 bases. Trimming cost V 4 bases and J 5 bases; bases outside gene matches: 6. The CDR3 runs to 15 residues. Per the germline V gene, CDR1 is SGHRS and CDR2 is YFSETQ. The CDR3 protein is CASSPGGQGNEKLFF. The DNA of the CDR3 is TGCGCCAGCAGCCCGGGCGGACAGGGGAATGAAAAACTGTTTTTT.

In its sample, this clonotype was seen many times. The chain couples TRBV20-1 to TRBJ1-1, with 10 bases aligning to TRBD1. The trim removed 0 bases at V and 6 bases at J, leaving 4 bases unmatched. CDR3 length: 14 residues. CDR1 and CDR2 from the germline V gene are DFQATT and SNEGSKA (reference sequence). CDR3 DNA: TGCAGTGCTAGAGATCGGGGACAGGGGCCTGAAGCTTTCTTT. Amino acids: CSARDRGQGPEAFF.

The chain couples TRBV20-1 to TRBJ2-7, with 8 nucleotides matching TRBD1. Germline assignment: CDR1 DFQATT and CDR2 SNEGSKA (reference sequence). The CDR3 is 16 residues long. The V gene end was trimmed by 0 bases and the J gene end by 5 bases; junction bases not matched to a gene: 12. The CDR3 bases are TGCAGTGCTAGAGAGGGGACAGGAAAAGGGAATAACGAGCAGTACTTC. This translates into CSAREGTGKGNNEQYF.

The chain carries TRBV4-3 and TRBJ1-6; 8 positions agree with TRBD1. This CDR3 is 16 amino acids long. The germline V gene has CDR1 LGHNA and CDR2 YSLEER. With 1 base clipped from V and 9 bases from J, the junction kept 8 bases outside the gene matches. CDR3 nucleotide sequence: TGCGCCAGCAGCCAAGGGCCGGGACAGGAAAGTTCACCCCTCCACTTT. This gives the protein CASSQGPGQESSPLHF.

In this sample, this clonotype turned up many times. The gene calls are TRBV20-1 and TRBJ2-5, with a possible D match to TRBD1 (6 bases). V was cut by 0 bases and J by 4 bases, with 12 bases left in between. The CDR3 is made up of 14 amino acids. Germline CDR1 reads DFQATT; CDR2 reads SNEGSKA (reference sequence). DNA of the CDR3: TGCAGTGCTAGAGAGGGGGCCACCGGAGAGACCCAGTACTTC. Amino acids: CSAREGATGETQYF.

The gene calls are TRBV10-3 and TRBJ2-7; D is uncertain. Trimming left V 3 bases short and J 0 bases short, with 12 bases between. The CDR3 is 15 amino acids. Germline V lookup: CDR1 ENHRY, CDR2 SYGVKD. Written as DNA, the CDR3 is TGTGCCATCAGTGATACCGTGACGGACTCCTACGAGCAGTACTTC. It encodes CAISDTVTDSYEQYF.

The chain carries TRBV29-1 and TRBJ2-5; 11 bases agree with TRBD1. CDR3 length: 12 residues. With 7 bases clipped from V and 4 bases from J, the junction kept 2 bases outside the gene matches. Looked up from germline, CDR1 is SQVTM and CDR2 is ANQGSEA. Here the CDR3 reads CSAGQGAETQYF. CDR3 in DNA: TGCAGCGCCGGACAGGGGGCAGAGACCCAGTACTTC.

This clonotype was counted between two and nine times. The J gene is TRBJ1-2, the V gene TRBV29-1; 8 bases fit TRBD1. This CDR3 contains 14 residues. The V and J ends lost 8 bases and 8 bases, in that order; junction bases with no gene match: 16. Germline CDR1 is SQVTM and CDR2 is ANQGSEA. The CDR3 coding sequence is TGCAGCACCCCAACGGGGACAGGCCTTGGAGGCTACACCTTC. It codes for CSTPTGTGLGGYTF.

This clonotype was seen at least ten times. J is TRBJ2-3 and V is TRBV11-2, with TRBD2 matching 7 bases. The germline V gene encodes CDR1 SGHAT and CDR2 FQNNGV. Trimming removed 1 base from V and 2 bases from J; junction bases left unmatched: 3. The CDR3 consists of 15 residues. The CDR3 region is CASSLGGGLTDTQYF. DNA of the CDR3: TGTGCCAGCAGCTTAGGGGGGGGTCTCACAGATACGCAGTATTTT. Full variable domain (remainder filled in from reference TRBV11-2 and TRBJ2-3): EAGVAQSPRYKIIEKRQSVAFWCNPISGHATLYWYQQILGQGPKLLIQFQNNGVVDDSQLPKDRFSAERLKGVDSTLKIQPAKLEDSAVYLCASSLGGGLTDTQYFGPGTRLTVL.

This clonotype was seen at least ten times. V gene TRBV7-6 combines with J gene TRBJ2-7, with D unclear. This CDR3 contains 14 residues. V lost 4 bases and J lost 3, with 13 bases in between. Germline values: CDR1 SGHVS, CDR2 FNYEAQ. The DNA of the CDR3 is TGTGCCAGCAGCTCCACAGACTCAAACTACGAGCAGTACTTC. It encodes CASSSTDSNYEQYF.

This chain joins TRBV20-1 and TRBJ1-2; 9 bases line up with TRBD1. The CDR3 contains 15 residues. The ends lost 8 bases at V and 7 bases at J; junction bases unmatched: 17. Germline CDR1 DFQATT, CDR2 SNEGSKA (reference sequence). DNA for the CDR3: TGCAGTACTCTCCTGCGGGACAGGGCGTTCTCTGGCTACACCTTC. This encodes CSTLLRDRAFSGYTF.

The chain couples TRBV4-1 to TRBJ1-4; the D is unclear. The CDR3 loop spans 14 amino acids. V lost 6 bases to trimming and J lost 13 bases, with 21 bases between them. Looked up from germline, CDR1 is MGHRA and CDR2 is YSYEKL. CDR3 DNA sequence: TGCGCCAGCAGTCCCGCAAACTTTGAAAGAGGACTGTTTTTT. Translated: CASSPANFERGLFF.

This clonotype occurred many times. The chain recombines TRBV28 with TRBJ2-1, with a possible D match to TRBD2 (5 bases). The germline V and J ends were trimmed by 5 bases and 5 bases, with 16 bases remaining between them. This CDR3 has 15 residues. CDR1 is MDHEN and CDR2 is SYDVKM in the germline V gene. This CDR3 reads CASSMSSIGDNEQFF. The CDR3 DNA is TGTGCCAGCAGTATGTCTAGCATCGGGGACAATGAGCAGTTCTTC.

The chain carries TRBV7-2 and TRBJ1-5; D is perhaps TRBD1 (6 bases). CDR3 length equals 15 residues. Between the trimmed V and J ends, which lost 1 base and 11 bases, there was a span of 18 bases. Germline CDR1 and CDR2: SGHTA and FQGNSA. CDR3 in DNA: TGTGCCAGCAGCTTAGGGGGGGCGGGTGGTAGCACCCAGCATTTT. It translates to CASSLGGAGGSTQHF.

The V call is TRBV6-4, the J call TRBJ2-2; D gene unclear. The CDR3 covers 12 residues. Trimming shortened V by 0 bases and J by 6 bases, and 2 bases separated the two germline ends. Germline V gives CDR1 MRHNA, CDR2 SNTAGT. In DNA form, the CDR3 reads TGTGCCAGCAGTGACTCGCCCGGGGAGCTGTTTTTT. Translating gives CASSDSPGELFF.

On this clonotype itself: A much more abundant neighbour one base away suggests this may be a read error. This chain connects TRBV28 to TRBJ2-5; 8 bases match TRBD1. CDR1 MDHEN and CDR2 SYDVKM come from the germline V gene. There are 13 residues in the CDR3. CDR3 DNA sequence: TGTGCCAGCAGTGGACAGGGACAAGGGACCCAGTACTTC. This sequence encodes CASSGQGQGTQYF.

This clonotype was seen ten or more times. The chain couples TRBV12-3 or TRBV12-4 to TRBJ2-3, with a weak D call TRBD2 (5 bases). V dropped 2 bases and J dropped 1 base, with 10 bases sitting between them. The CDR3 length is 15 residues. The CDR3: CASSLTDSRTDTQYF. CDR3 DNA sequence: TGTGCCAGCAGTTTAACGGACTCCCGCACAGATACGCAGTATTTT.

This clonotype was observed a handful of times. The chain combines TRBV7-9 with TRBJ1-2, with a weak D call TRBD1 (5 bases). Germline V gene data show CDR1 as SEHNR and CDR2 as FQNEAQ (reference sequence). Trimming left V 5 bases short and J 2 bases short, with 15 bases between. The CDR3 covers 15 residues. DNA of the CDR3: TGTGCCAGCAGCGCCGGCGTGGGGGGAAACTATGGCTACACCTTC. Protein product: CASSAGVGGNYGYTF.

This clonotype was found many times. The rearrangement links TRBV2 to TRBJ2-1; 8 positions agree with TRBD2. The CDR3 consists of 10 residues. Germline V gene lookup returns CDR1 SNHLY and CDR2 FYNNEI. Trimming at V came to 8 bases and at J to 13 bases, leaving 4 bases not matched to a gene. The DNA for the CDR3 is TGTGCCAGCGGGGGACTAGACCAGTTCTTC. As protein: CASGGLDQFF.

In this sample, this clonotype turned up a few times. The V gene is TRBV30, the J gene TRBJ2-2, with 7 bases aligning to TRBD1. Germline assignment: CDR1 GTSNPN and CDR2 SVGIG (reference sequence). V trimming: 2 bases; J trimming: 6 bases; junction bases outside the gene matches: 3. The CDR3 spans 13 residues. In nucleotides, the CDR3 is TGTGCCTGGAGTCTACAGGGGCCCGGGGAGCTGTTTTTT. It translates to CAWSLQGPGELFF. The full variable domain, with the rest looked up from reference TRBV30 and TRBJ2-2, is SQTIHQWPATLVQPVGSPLSLECTVEGTSNPNLYWYRQAAGRGLQLLFYSVGIGQISSEVPQNLSASRPQDRQFILSSKKLLLSDSGFYLCAWSLQGPGELFFGEGSRLTVL.

The gene calls are TRBV28 and TRBJ1-5; D not resolved. Germline V lookup: CDR1 MDHEN, CDR2 SYDVKM. CDR3 size: 14 residues. The V gene lost 7 bases and the J gene lost 5 bases, with 15 bases spanning the gap. The chain's CDR3 is CASIDPRGHQPQHF. The CDR3 DNA follows: TGTGCCAGCATAGACCCCCGAGGACATCAGCCCCAGCATTTT.

The chain uses TRBV20-1 and TRBJ2-7; TRBD2 agrees at 7 bases. J lost 3 bases, V lost 3 bases, and 8 bases had no gene match. The CDR3 loop spans 14 amino acids. From germline, CDR1 is DFQATT and CDR2 SNEGSKA (reference sequence). The CDR3 bases are TGCAGTGCTAGTCCCCTAGCGGAAATCTACGAGCAGTACTTC. It specifies CSASPLAEIYEQYF.

The chain is built from TRBV6-1 and TRBJ1-2, with unresolved D. This CDR3 is 14 amino acids long. Trimming removed 4 bases from V and 7 bases from J, with 16 bases in between. The germline V gene encodes CDR1 MNHNS and CDR2 SASEGT. Here the CDR3 DNA reads TGTGCCAGCAGTGGGCTACGGGGTGGTGGTGGCTACACCTTC. This translates into CASSGLRGGGGYTF.

This clonotype showed up many times. This chain joins TRBV10-2 and TRBJ2-5, with TRBD2 matching over 11 bases. The CDR3 length is 18 residues. J was trimmed by 4 bases and V by 2 bases; bases with no gene match: 12. Germline V CDR1 and CDR2: WSHSY, SAAADI. CDR3 in DNA: TGCGCCAGCAGTGAGAATCTTAGCGGGAGGGTCGTTGGAGAGACCCAGTACTTC. It specifies CASSENLSGRVVGETQYF.

Many counts were recorded for this clonotype. The chain links TRBV5-8 to TRBJ2-2; 14 bases line up with TRBD2. CDR3 length: 16 residues. The J segment lost 6 bases and the V segment lost 4 bases, leaving 5 bases of the junction unmatched. Germline CDR1 SGHTS, CDR2 YDEGEE. The CDR3 nucleotides are TGTGCCAGCAGCCCGGGACTAGCGGGGGAAGCCGGGGAGCTGTTTTTT. Protein: CASSPGLAGEAGELFF.

The V call is TRBV4-2, the J call TRBJ2-7; D is possibly TRBD2 (5 bases). The germline gives CDR1 LGHNA, CDR2 YNFKEQ. Trimming shortened V by 1 base and J by 5 bases, and 15 bases separated the two germline ends. The CDR3 is 15 residues long. The CDR3, as DNA: TGTGCCAGCAGCCAAGCAGATTTGGGAGTCCACGAGCAGTACTTC. This encodes CASSQADLGVHEQYF.